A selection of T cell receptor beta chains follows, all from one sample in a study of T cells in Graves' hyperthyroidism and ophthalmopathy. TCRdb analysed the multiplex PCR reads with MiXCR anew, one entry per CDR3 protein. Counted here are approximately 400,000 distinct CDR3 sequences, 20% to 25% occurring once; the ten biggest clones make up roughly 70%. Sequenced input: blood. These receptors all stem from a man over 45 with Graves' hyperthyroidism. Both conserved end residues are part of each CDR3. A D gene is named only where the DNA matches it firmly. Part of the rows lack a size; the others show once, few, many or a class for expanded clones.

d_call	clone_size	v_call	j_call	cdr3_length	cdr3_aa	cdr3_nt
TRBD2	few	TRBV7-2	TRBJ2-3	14	CASSLDGRVNTQYF	TGTGCCAGCAGCTTAGACGGGAGGGTAAATACGCAGTATTTT
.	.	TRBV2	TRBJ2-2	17	CASRETPGREKSGELFF	TGTGCCAGCAGGGAGACACCTGGGCGGGAAAAATCCGGGGAGCTGTTTTTT
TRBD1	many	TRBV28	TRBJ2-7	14	CASSVPGTGYEQYF	TGTGCCAGCAGTGTCCCCGGGACAGGCTACGAGCAGTACTTC
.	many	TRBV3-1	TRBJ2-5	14	CASSQNGYQETQYF	TGTGCCAGCAGCCAAAACGGGTATCAAGAGACCCAGTACTTC
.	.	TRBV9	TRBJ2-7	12	CASSVGTAEQYF	TGTGCCAGCAGCGTAGGAACCGCCGAGCAGTACTTC
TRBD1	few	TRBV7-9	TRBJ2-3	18	CASSLSPGQGDFADTQYF	TGTGCCAGCAGCTTATCCCCGGGACAGGGAGATTTTGCAGATACGCAGTATTTT
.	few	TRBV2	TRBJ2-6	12	CASRGGANVLTF	TGTGCCAGCAGGGGAGGGGCCAACGTCCTGACTTTC
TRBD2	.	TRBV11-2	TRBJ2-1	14	CASSLGTSFGEQFF	TGTGCCAGCAGCTTAGGGACTAGCTTTGGTGAGCAGTTCTTC
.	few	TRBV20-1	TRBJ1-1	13	CSARDRPAQGAFF	TGCAGTGCTAGAGATCGGCCCGCCCAGGGTGCTTTCTTT
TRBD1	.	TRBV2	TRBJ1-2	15	CASSDYGDREYGYTF	TGTGCCAGCAGTGACTATGGGGACAGGGAATATGGCTACACCTTC
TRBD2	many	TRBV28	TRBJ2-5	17	CASSLGLSSGGRETQYF	TGTGCCAGCAGTCTAGGGTTGTCTAGCGGGGGAAGAGAGACCCAGTACTTC
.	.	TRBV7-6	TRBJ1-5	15	CASSLGNRGNQPQHF	TGTGCCAGCAGCTTAGGCAACAGGGGCAATCAGCCCCAGCATTTT
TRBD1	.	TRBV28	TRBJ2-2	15	CASSPDRVGTGELFF	TGTGCCAGCAGCCCCGACAGGGTTGGCACCGGGGAGCTGTTTTTT
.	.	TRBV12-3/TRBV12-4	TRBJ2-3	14	CASTSSTGADTQYF	TGTGCCAGCACCAGTAGTACGGGCGCAGATACGCAGTATTTT
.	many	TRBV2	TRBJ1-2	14	CASSEAHINVGYTF	TGTGCCAGCAGTGAAGCTCACATTAATGTTGGCTACACCTTC
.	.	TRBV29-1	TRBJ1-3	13	CSVSGRAGNTIYF	TGCAGCGTTTCCGGGAGGGCTGGAAACACCATATATTTT
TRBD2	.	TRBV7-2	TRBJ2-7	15	CASSLVVAGAYEQYF	TGTGCCAGCAGCTTAGTAGTAGCGGGAGCCTACGAGCAGTACTTC
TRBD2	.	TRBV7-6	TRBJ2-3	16	CASSVAGGINTDTQYF	TGTGCCAGCAGCGTAGCGGGAGGGATAAACACAGATACGCAGTATTTT
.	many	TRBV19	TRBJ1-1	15	CASSINNQRVTEAFF	TGTGCCAGTAGTATTAACAACCAAAGGGTCACTGAAGCTTTCTTT
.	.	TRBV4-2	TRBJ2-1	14	CASSQEQGENEQFF	TGTGCCAGCAGCCAAGAACAGGGAGAGAATGAGCAGTTCTTC
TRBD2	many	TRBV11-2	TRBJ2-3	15	CASSLVAGERDTQYF	TGTGCCAGCAGCTTAGTAGCGGGAGAACGAGATACGCAGTATTTT
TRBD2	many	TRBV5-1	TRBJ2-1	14	CASTASGGYNEQFF	TGCGCCAGCACCGCGTCGGGGGGTTACAATGAGCAGTTCTTC
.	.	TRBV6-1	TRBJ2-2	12	CASRQGTGELFF	TGTGCCAGCAGACAGGGAACCGGGGAGCTGTTTTTT
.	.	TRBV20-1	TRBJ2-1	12	CSASGVYNEQFF	TGCAGTGCTAGCGGGGTTTACAATGAGCAGTTCTTC
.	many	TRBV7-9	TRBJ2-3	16	CASSRDLNLDTDTQYF	TGTGCCAGCAGTAGGGACCTCAACCTCGACACAGATACGCAGTATTTT
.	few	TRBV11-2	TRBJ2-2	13	CASGQGVAGELFF	TGTGCCAGCGGGCAGGGAGTGGCCGGGGAGCTGTTTTTT
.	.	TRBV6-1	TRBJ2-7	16	CASIGTGNLDTYEQYF	TGTGCCAGCATCGGAACAGGGAACCTCGATACGTACGAGCAGTACTTC
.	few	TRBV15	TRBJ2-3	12	CATSRADNTQYF	TGTGCCACCAGCAGAGCCGATAATACGCAGTATTTT
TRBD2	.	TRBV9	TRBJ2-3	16	CASSMGTSGNTDTQYF	TGTGCCAGCAGCATGGGGACTAGCGGAAATACAGATACGCAGTATTTT
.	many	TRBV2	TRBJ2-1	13	CASSEEAYNEQFF	TGTGCCAGCAGTGAAGAGGCCTACAATGAGCAGTTCTTC
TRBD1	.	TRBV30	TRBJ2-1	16	CAWSVGQGAIFNEQFF	TGTGCCTGGAGTGTAGGACAGGGGGCAATATTCAATGAGCAGTTCTTC